The next 4 T cell receptor beta chains were all read from a single sample in a study of blood T cell repertoires in COVID-19. The data were produced by immunoSEQ multiplex PCR, yet TCRdb's version contains in-frame clones alone and is incomplete. This table holds 200,000 to 300,000 clones, just over 85% found once. Sequenced sample: PBMCs or T cells enriched from blood (not recorded which). Receptors originate from a man between 40 and 49 years old who had recovered from COVID-19.

The V gene is TRBV30, the J gene TRBJ1-6, with D uncertain. Trimming cost V 5 bases and J 9 bases, with 8 bases left between them. In germline, CDR1 is GTSNPN, CDR2 SVGIG (reference sequence). The length of the CDR3 is 11 residues. In DNA, the CDR3 is TGTGCCTGGGCAAGAGTTTCACCCCTCCACTTT. This gives the protein CAWARVSPLHF. Full variable domain (missing parts from reference TRBV30 and TRBJ1-6): SQTIHQWPATLVQPVGSPLSLECTVEGTSNPNLYWYRQAAGRGLQLLFYSVGIGQISSEVPQNLSASRPQDRQFILSSKKLLLSDSGFYLCAWARVSPLHFGNGTRLTVT.

The gene calls are TRBV6-5 and TRBJ2-5; 12 nucleotides line up with TRBD2. Losses at the gene ends were 7 bases for V and 2 bases for J; bases not matched to a gene: 5. The CDR3 is 15 residues long. The germline V gene encodes CDR1 MNHEY and CDR2 SVGAGI. CDR3 DNA: TGTGCCAGCAAACTAGCGGGGGGCCGACAAGAGACCCAGTACTTC. This sequence encodes CASKLAGGRQETQYF.

The chain employs TRBV6-5 and TRBJ2-3; 7 bases agree with TRBD2. Germline V gene data show CDR1 as MNHEY and CDR2 as SVGAGI. The V segment lost 5 bases and the J segment 0 bases; nucleotides outside the gene matches: 5. The CDR3 is 15 amino acids. The CDR3 bases are TGTGCCAGCAGTCTCGTTAGCGGGAGCACAGATACGCAGTATTTT. Encoded protein: CASSLVSGSTDTQYF.

V is TRBV19 and J is TRBJ1-5, with D perhaps TRBD1 (6 bases). Trimming pared 7 bases from V and 9 bases from J, leaving 22 bases between. The CDR3 length is 15 residues. CDR1 LNHDA and CDR2 SQIVND come from the germline V gene (reference sequence). The CDR3 nucleotides are TGTGCCAGTACCTTTGCCGGGACACCAAATGCGCCCCAGCATTTT. It translates to CASTFAGTPNAPQHF.